The clone carrying this T cell receptor beta chain appeared a few times. Individuals drawn from approximately 26 US areas were about 18 to 100 years old. The V and J ends lost 2 bases and 2 bases, in that order; junction bases with no gene match: 5. Germline CDR1 reads LGHDT; CDR2 reads YNNKEL (reference sequence). CDR3 length: 15 residues. The table came from immunoSEQ multiplex PCR; TCRdb's copy has only in-frame clones and leaves some out. The table has under 250,000 clones, nearly 90% seen once. The data derive from a study of blood T cell repertoires in COVID-19. Study details: PBMCs, B-cell-depleted T cells, or T cells provided the cDNA or gDNA that made up the material.

The source is a woman aged 25 to 45 with acute COVID-19. This rearrangement joins TRBV3-1 (or the pseudogene TRBV3-2) to TRBJ2-7; 8 bases are shared with TRBD2. The sequenced sample was PBMCs or T cells enriched from blood (not recorded which). The CDR3 sequence is CASSQQAGVTYEQYF. The DNA of the CDR3 is TGTGCCAGCAGCCAACAAGCGGGGGTGACCTACGAGCAGTACTTC.